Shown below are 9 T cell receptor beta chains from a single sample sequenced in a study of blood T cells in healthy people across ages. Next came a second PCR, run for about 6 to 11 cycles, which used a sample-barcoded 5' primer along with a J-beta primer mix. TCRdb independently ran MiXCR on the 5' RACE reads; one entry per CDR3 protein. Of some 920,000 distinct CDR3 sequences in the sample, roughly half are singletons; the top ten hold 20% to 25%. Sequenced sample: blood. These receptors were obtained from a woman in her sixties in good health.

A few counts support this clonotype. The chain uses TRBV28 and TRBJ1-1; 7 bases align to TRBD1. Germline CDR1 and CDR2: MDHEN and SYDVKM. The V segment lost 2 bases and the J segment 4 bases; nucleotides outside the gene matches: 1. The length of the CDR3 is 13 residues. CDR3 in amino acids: CASSLDRATEAFF. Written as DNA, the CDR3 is TGTGCCAGCAGTTTAGACAGGGCCACTGAAGCTTTCTTT.

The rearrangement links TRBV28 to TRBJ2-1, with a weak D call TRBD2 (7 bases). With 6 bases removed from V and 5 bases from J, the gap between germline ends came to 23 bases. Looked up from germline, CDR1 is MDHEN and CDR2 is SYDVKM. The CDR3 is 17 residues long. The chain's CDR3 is CASRVQGGEGKNNEQFF. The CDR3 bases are TGTGCCAGCAGAGTCCAAGGGGGGGAGGGAAAGAACAATGAGCAGTTCTTC.

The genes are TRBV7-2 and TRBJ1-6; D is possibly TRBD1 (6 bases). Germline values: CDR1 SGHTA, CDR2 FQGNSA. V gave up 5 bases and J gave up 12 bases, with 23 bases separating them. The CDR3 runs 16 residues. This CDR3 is CASSPRDRRLTLPLHF. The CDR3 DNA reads TGTGCCAGCAGCCCGCGAGACAGGCGACTGACTTTACCCCTCCACTTT.

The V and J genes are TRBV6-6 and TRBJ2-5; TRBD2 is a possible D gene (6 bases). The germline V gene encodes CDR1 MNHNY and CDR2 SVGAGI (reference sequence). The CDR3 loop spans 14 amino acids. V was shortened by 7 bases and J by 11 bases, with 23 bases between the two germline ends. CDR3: CASTPSPGRSKQYF. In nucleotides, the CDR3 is TGTGCCAGCACCCCTAGCCCGGGGAGGAGCAAGCAGTACTTC.

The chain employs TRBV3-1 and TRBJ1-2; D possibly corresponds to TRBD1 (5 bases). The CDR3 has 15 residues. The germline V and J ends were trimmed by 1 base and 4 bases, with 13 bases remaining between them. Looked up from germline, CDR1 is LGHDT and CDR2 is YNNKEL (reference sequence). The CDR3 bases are TGTGCCAGCAGCCAAGGGACGGGGGAGCTCTATGGCTACACCTTC. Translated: CASSQGTGELYGYTF.

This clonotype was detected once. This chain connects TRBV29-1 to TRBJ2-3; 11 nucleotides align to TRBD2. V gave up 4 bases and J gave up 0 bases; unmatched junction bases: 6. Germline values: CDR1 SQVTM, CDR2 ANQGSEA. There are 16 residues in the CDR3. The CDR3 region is CSVAGLAGGSTDTQYF. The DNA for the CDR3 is TGCAGCGTTGCAGGGCTAGCGGGGGGTAGCACAGATACGCAGTATTTT.

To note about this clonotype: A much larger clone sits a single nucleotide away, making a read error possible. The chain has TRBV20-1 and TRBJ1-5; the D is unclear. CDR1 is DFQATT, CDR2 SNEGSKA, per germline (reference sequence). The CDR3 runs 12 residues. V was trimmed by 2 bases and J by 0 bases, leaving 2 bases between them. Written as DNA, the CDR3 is TGCAGTGCTAGACCTAGCAATCAGCCCCAGCATTTT. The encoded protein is CSARPSNQPQHF.

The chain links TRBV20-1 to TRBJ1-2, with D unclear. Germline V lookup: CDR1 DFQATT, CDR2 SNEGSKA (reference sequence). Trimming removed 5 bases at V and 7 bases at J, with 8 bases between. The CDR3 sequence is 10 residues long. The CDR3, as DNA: TGCAGTGCTGTTCCCATTGGCTACACCTTC. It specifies CSAVPIGYTF.

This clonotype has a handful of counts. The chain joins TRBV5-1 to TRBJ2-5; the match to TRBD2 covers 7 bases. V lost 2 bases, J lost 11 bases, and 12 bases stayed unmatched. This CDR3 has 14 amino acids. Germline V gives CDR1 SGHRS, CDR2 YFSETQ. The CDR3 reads CASSLRGEGREQYF. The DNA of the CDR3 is TGCGCCAGCAGCTTACGGGGGGAAGGAAGGGAGCAGTACTTC.